This TCR beta chain stems from a study of shared clonotypes between healthy human individuals. Study context: The cohort had a couple of women and a few men, ages 18 to 49.

This CDR3 has 16 amino acids. The germline gives CDR1 SGHTA, CDR2 FQGTGA. V was cut by 2 bases and J by 0 bases, with 12 bases left in between. TCRdb keeps only in-frame clones here, not all; method: immunoSEQ multiplex PCR. The repertoire consists of 520,000 or so clones, with approximately 79% occurring once and the leading ten covering 10% to 15%. The sample taken for sequencing was PBMCs. The TCR comes from a middle-aged woman in good health. Some clones in this sample may be carry-over from other donors' samples. The chain joins TRBV7-3 to TRBJ2-3, with D possibly TRBD2 on 5 matching bases. Here the CDR3 reads CASSLRSGASTDTQYF. Here the CDR3 DNA reads TGTGCCAGCAGCTTACGAAGCGGAGCTAGCACAGATACGCAGTATTTT.